This is a list of T cell receptor beta chains from one sample in a study of cytomegalovirus exposure and HLA in healthy donors. Generated by immunoSEQ multiplex PCR, the TCRdb table keeps only in-frame clones and is missing some. The sample carries some 190,000 clones, around 88% recorded once. The sample taken for sequencing was PBMCs. The receptors derive from a young woman in good health and CMV-seronegative. Both conserved end residues are part of each CDR3. D genes are given only for firm matches. The size field is filled for only some rows; it gives once, few, many or a size class.

TRBJ1-5,NA,TRBD1,TRBV9,CASSVAPQGGGNQPQHF,TGTGCCAGCAGCGTAGCCCCCCAAGGGGGCGGCAATCAGCCCCAGCATTTT
TRBJ2-3,NA,TRBD2,TRBV28,CASSPLHLRLSGVYTDTQYF,TGTGCCAGCAGTCCCCTCCACCTACGACTAAGCGGGGTATACACAGATACGCAGTATTTT
TRBJ2-2,NA,NA,TRBV5-1,CASSLQGTGELFF,TGCGCCAGCAGCTTGCAGGGCACCGGGGAGCTGTTTTTT
TRBJ2-1,NA,NA,TRBV18,CASSPQLANNEQFF,TGTGCCAGCTCACCCCAACTAGCAAACAATGAGCAGTTCTTC
TRBJ2-7,NA,NA,TRBV5-1,CASSLAYSGLSYEQYF,TGCGCCAGCAGCTTGGCTTACTCGGGGTTGTCCTACGAGCAGTACTTC
TRBJ2-2,NA,NA,TRBV6-5,CASSSLHRDTGELFF,TGTGCCAGCAGTTCCCTTCACAGGGACACCGGGGAGCTGTTTTTT
TRBJ1-2,once,NA,TRBV18,CASSLLGLILGYTF,TGTGCCAGCTCACTCCTCGGACTGATCCTTGGCTACACCTTC
TRBJ1-5,NA,TRBD1,TRBV27,CASSLSGQGSNQPQHF,TGTGCCAGCAGTTTATCCGGACAGGGAAGCAATCAGCCCCAGCATTTT
TRBJ2-7,NA,NA,TRBV7-3,CASSTDGAYEQYF,TGTGCCAGCAGCACCGACGGAGCCTACGAGCAGTACTTC
TRBJ1-1,once,NA,TRBV5-1,CASSLNRNEAFF,TGCGCCAGCAGCTTGAACAGAAATGAAGCTTTCTTT
TRBJ1-1,NA,NA,TRBV5-1,CASSLGGGQNTEAFF,TGCGCCAGCAGCTTGGGAGGGGGACAGAACACTGAAGCTTTCTTT
TRBJ2-2,many,TRBD1,TRBV6-4,CASSGTGDTGELFF,TGTGCCAGCAGTGGGACAGGGGACACCGGGGAGCTGTTTTTT
TRBJ2-1,NA,TRBD2,TRBV19,CASSIQFGLADHRPAEQFF,TGTGCCAGTAGTATTCAGTTCGGTCTAGCGGATCACCGACCCGCTGAGCAGTTCTTC
TRBJ1-2,NA,TRBD1,TRBV30,CAWKVGQGSGYTF,TGTGCCTGGAAAGTGGGACAGGGAAGTGGCTACACCTTC
TRBJ1-2,NA,TRBD1,TRBV7-9,CASSRGTDPYTF,TGTGCCAGCAGCCGCGGGACAGACCCCTACACCTTC
TRBJ2-3,NA,NA,TRBV30,CAWSVQPLARTDTQYF,TGTGCCTGGAGTGTACAACCCCTTGCACGAACAGATACGCAGTATTTT
TRBJ1-1,once,NA,TRBV5-1,CASRGTGSNTEAFF,TGCGCCAGCAGGGGTACAGGGTCGAACACTGAAGCTTTCTTT
TRBJ2-7,once,TRBD1,TRBV4-2,CASSRNNLDREYEQYF,TGTGCCAGCAGCCGAAACAATCTGGACAGGGAGTACGAGCAGTACTTC
TRBJ2-1,NA,TRBD2,TRBV7-8,CASSPGTSGSSYNEQFF,TGTGCCAGCAGCCCAGGGACTAGCGGCAGCTCCTACAATGAGCAGTTCTTC
TRBJ2-7,once,NA,TRBV7-6,CASSLGGVTYEQYF,TGTGCCAGCAGCTTAGGGGGGGTCACCTACGAGCAGTACTTC
TRBJ2-2,NA,TRBD1,TRBV29-1,CSVVGQGVLNTGELFF,TGCAGCGTTGTAGGGCAGGGGGTCTTGAACACCGGGGAGCTGTTTTTT
TRBJ1-1,NA,TRBD1,TRBV9,CASSGRQGPLNTEAFF,TGTGCCAGCAGCGGGCGACAGGGGCCTCTGAACACTGAAGCTTTCTTT
TRBJ1-1,NA,NA,TRBV5-1,CASSPTRVNTEAFF,TGCGCCAGCAGCCCAACCCGGGTGAACACTGAAGCTTTCTTT
TRBJ2-7,NA,TRBD2,TRBV5-6,CASSLVSGENYEQYF,TGTGCCAGCAGCTTGGTTAGCGGGGAAAACTACGAGCAGTACTTC
TRBJ2-7,NA,TRBD1,TRBV5-6,CASSFGTGTFEQYF,TGTGCCAGCAGCTTCGGGACAGGAACGTTCGAGCAGTACTTC
TRBJ2-2,NA,TRBD1,TRBV18,CASSHSGQGNRGELFF,TGTGCCAGCTCACATTCGGGACAGGGGAATCGAGGGGAGCTGTTTTTT
TRBJ1-2,NA,NA,TRBV29-1,CSASAEAGTNYGYTF,TGCAGCGCCTCTGCAGAGGCCGGTACTAACTATGGCTACACCTTC
TRBJ2-3,NA,TRBD2,TRBV5-4,CASFGTSGSTDTQYF,TGTGCCAGCTTCGGGACTAGCGGATCCACAGATACGCAGTATTTT
TRBJ1-1,NA,NA,TRBV4-1,CASSQEHFPNTEAFF,TGCGCCAGCAGCCAAGAACATTTCCCGAACACTGAAGCTTTCTTT
TRBJ2-5,NA,NA,TRBV4-1,CASSQDGAEQETQYF,TGCGCCAGCAGCCAAGATGGGGCGGAACAAGAGACCCAGTACTTC
TRBJ2-6,NA,TRBD2,TRBV4-1,CASSQGGGRSGANVLTF,TGCGCCAGCAGCCAAGGGGGCGGGAGGTCGGGGGCCAACGTCCTGACTTTC
TRBJ2-3,NA,TRBD2,TRBV9,CASSVARWLAGGTDTQYF,TGTGCCAGCAGCGTAGCTCGATGGCTAGCGGGGGGAACAGATACGCAGTATTTT
TRBJ2-7,few,TRBD1,TRBV18,CASSPRDRDVEQYF,TGTGCCAGCTCACCGAGGGACAGGGATGTCGAGCAGTACTTC
TRBJ1-6,NA,NA,TRBV29-1,CSPLSNPYNSPLHF,TGCAGCCCTCTAAGTAACCCCTATAATTCACCCCTCCACTTT
TRBJ2-4,NA,NA,TRBV7-2,CASSLGSGAAIQYF,TGTGCCAGCAGCTTAGGCTCTGGGGCTGCCATTCAGTACTTC
TRBJ2-7,NA,NA,TRBV29-1,CSVERGSGSYEQYF,TGCAGCGTTGAAAGGGGTTCAGGATCCTACGAGCAGTACTTC
TRBJ1-1,NA,TRBD1,TRBV30,CAWRTRDRATEAFF,TGTGCCTGGAGGACCCGGGACAGAGCCACTGAAGCTTTCTTT
TRBJ1-1,NA,NA,TRBV5-6,CASSPAARVRDTEAFF,TGTGCCAGCAGCCCGGCCGCCCGGGTTCGGGACACTGAAGCTTTCTTT
TRBJ2-5,NA,TRBD2,TRBV5-1,CASSSGLAGGETQYF,TGCGCCAGCAGCTCCGGACTAGCGGGTGGTGAGACCCAGTACTTC
TRBJ2-1,NA,TRBD1,TRBV28,CASRWTGGRDEQFF,TGTGCCAGCAGGTGGACAGGGGGCCGGGATGAGCAGTTCTTC